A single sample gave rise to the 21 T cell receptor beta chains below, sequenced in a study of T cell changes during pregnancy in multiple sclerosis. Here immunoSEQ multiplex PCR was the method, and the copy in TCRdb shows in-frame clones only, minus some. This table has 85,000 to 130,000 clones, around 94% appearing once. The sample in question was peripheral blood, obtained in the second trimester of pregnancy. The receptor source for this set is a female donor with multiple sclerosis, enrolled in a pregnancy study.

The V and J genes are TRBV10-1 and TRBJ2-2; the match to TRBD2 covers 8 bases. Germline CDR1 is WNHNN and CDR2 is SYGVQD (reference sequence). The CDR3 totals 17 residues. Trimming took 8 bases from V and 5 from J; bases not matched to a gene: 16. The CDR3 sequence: CASPTRGGGKGTGELFF. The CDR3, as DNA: TGCGCCAGCCCTACAAGGGGCGGGGGGAAGGGGACCGGGGAGCTGTTTTTT.

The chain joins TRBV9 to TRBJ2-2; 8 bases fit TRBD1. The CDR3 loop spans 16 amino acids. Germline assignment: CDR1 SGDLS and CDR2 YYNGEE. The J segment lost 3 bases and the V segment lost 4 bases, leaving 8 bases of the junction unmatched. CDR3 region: CASSPPSQGDTGELFF. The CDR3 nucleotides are TGTGCCAGCAGCCCACCTTCACAGGGGGACACCGGGGAGCTGTTTTTT.

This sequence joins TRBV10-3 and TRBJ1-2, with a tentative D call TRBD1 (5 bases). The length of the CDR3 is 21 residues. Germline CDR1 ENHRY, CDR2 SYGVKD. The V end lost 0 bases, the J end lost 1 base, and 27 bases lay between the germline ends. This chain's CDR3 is CAISESEVRGVPTSFNYGYTF. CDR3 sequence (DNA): TGTGCCATCAGTGAGTCGGAGGTTCGGGGGGTCCCCACCTCCTTTAACTATGGCTACACCTTC.

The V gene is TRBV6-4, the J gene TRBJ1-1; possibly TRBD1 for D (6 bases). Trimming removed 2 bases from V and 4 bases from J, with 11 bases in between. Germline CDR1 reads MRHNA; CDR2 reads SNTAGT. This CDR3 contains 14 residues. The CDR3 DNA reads TGTGCCAGCAGTGACGGGGGGGCGCCCACTGAAGCTTTCTTT. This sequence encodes CASSDGGAPTEAFF.

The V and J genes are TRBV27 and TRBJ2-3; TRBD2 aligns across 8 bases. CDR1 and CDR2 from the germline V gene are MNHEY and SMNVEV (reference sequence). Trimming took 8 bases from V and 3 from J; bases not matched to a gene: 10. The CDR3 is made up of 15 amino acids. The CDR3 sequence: CASSRAGGRTDTQYF. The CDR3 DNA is TGTGCCAGCTCCAGGGCGGGAGGTCGGACAGATACGCAGTATTTT.

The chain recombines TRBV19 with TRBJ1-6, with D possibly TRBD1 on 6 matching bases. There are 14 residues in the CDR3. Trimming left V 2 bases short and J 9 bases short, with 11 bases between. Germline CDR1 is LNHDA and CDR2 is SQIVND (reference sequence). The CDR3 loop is CASSIRQGSSPLHF. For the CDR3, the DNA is TGTGCCAGTAGTATAAGGCAGGGGTCTTCACCCCTCCACTTT.

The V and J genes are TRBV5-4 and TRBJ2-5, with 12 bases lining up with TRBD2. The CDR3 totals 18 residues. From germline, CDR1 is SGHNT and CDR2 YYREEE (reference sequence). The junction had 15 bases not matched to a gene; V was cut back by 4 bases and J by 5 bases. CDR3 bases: TGTGCCAGCAGCCCCGTGGGACTAGCGGGCTTCTCGGCGGAGACCCAGTACTTC. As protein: CASSPVGLAGFSAETQYF.

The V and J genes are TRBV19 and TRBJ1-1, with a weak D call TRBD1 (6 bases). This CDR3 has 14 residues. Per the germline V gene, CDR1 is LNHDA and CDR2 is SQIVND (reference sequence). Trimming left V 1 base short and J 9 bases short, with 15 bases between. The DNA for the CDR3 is TGTGCCAGTAGTATAGGAACGGGGGGCCGGAAAGCTTTCTTT. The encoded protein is CASSIGTGGRKAFF.

CDR3 loop: CASSSGTSGGYSYEQYF. The CDR3 coding sequence is TGTGCCAGCAGCTCCGGGACTAGCGGGGGATACTCCTACGAGCAGTACTTC. This chain connects TRBV13 to TRBJ2-7; 14 bases are shared with TRBD2. CDR1 is PRHDT and CDR2 is FYEKMQ in the germline V gene (reference sequence). This CDR3 region has 17 residues. Trimming removed 4 bases from V and 0 bases from J; junction bases left unmatched: 5.

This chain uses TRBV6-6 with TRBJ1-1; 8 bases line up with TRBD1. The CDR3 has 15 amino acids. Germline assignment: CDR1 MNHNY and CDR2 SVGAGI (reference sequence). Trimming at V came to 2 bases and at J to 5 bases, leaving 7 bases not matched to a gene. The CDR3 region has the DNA TGTGCCAGCAGTTACCTTTCAGGGGGCGCGACTGAAGCTTTCTTT. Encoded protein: CASSYLSGGATEAFF.

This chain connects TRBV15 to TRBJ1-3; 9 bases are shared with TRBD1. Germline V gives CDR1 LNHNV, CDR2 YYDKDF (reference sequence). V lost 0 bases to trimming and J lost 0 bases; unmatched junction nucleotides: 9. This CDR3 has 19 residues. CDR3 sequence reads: CATSRDLPGTGISGNTIYF. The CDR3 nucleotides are TGTGCCACCAGCAGAGATCTCCCCGGGACAGGGATCTCTGGAAACACCATATATTTT.

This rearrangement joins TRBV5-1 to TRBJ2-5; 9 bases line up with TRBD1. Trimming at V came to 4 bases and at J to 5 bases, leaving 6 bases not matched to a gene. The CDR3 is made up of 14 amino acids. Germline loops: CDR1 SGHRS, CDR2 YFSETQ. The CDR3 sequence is CASSATGGVETQYF. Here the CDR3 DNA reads TGCGCCAGCAGCGCTACAGGGGGCGTGGAGACCCAGTACTTC.

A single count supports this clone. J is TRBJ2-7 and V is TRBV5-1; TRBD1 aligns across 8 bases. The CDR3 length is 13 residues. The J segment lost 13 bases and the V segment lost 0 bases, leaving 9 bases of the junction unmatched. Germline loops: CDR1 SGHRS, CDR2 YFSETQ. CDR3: CASSLEGSGTGYF. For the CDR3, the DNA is TGCGCCAGCAGCTTGGAGGGCTCCGGGACAGGTTACTTC.

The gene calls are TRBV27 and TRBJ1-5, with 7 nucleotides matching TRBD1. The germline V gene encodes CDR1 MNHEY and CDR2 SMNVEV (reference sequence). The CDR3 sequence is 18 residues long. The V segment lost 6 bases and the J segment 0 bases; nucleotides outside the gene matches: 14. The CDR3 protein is CASSLRAGDRYSNQPQHF. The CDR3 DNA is TGTGCCAGCAGCCTAAGGGCCGGGGACAGATATAGCAATCAGCCCCAGCATTTT.

The CDR3 DNA reads TGTGCCAGCAGTGACGGGGCTAGCGGGGCCCAGTTCTTC. Its translation is CASSDGASGAQFF. The chain joins TRBV6-4 to TRBJ2-1; 9 nucleotides line up with TRBD2. Germline trimming cut 2 bases from V and 13 bases from J; bases unmatched to any gene: 6. The CDR3 consists of 13 residues. Looked up from germline, CDR1 is MRHNA and CDR2 is SNTAGT.

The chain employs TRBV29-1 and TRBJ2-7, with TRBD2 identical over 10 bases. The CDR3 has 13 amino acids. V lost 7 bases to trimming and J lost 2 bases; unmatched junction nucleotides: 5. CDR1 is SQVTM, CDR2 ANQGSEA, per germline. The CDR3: CSASSGSPYEQYF. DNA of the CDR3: TGCAGCGCCTCTAGCGGGAGCCCCTACGAGCAGTACTTC.

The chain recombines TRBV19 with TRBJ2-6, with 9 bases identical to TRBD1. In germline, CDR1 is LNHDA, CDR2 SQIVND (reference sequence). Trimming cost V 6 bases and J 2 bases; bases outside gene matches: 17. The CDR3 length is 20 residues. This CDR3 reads CASSPRVRGTGSPGANVLTF. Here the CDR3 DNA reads TGTGCCAGTAGCCCCAGGGTGAGGGGGACAGGGAGTCCTGGGGCCAACGTCCTGACTTTC.

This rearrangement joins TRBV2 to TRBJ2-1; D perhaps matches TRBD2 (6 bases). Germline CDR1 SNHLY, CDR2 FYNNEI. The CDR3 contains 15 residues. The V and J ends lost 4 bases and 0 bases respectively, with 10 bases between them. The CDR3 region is CASSVAGSSYNEQFF. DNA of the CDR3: TGTGCCAGCAGTGTGGCGGGGAGCTCCTACAATGAGCAGTTCTTC.

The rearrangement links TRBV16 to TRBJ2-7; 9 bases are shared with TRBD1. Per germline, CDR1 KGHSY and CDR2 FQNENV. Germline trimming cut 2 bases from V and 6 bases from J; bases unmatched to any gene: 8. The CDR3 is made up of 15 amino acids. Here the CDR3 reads CASSQRQGVGSEQYF. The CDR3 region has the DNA TGTGCCAGCAGCCAAAGACAGGGGGTGGGATCCGAGCAGTACTTC. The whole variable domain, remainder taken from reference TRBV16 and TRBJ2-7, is GEEVAQTPKHLVRGEGQKAKLYCAPIKGHSYVFWYQQVLKNEFKFLISFQNENVFDETGMPKERFSAKCLPNSPCSLEIQATKLEDSAVYFCASSQRQGVGSEQYFGPGTRLTVT.

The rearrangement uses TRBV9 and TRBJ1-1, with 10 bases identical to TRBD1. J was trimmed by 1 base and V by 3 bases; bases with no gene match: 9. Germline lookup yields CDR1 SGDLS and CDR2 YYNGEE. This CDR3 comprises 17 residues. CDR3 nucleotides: TGTGCCAGCAGCGCCGGACAGGGGGGATATTCGAACACTGAAGCTTTCTTT. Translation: CASSAGQGGYSNTEAFF.

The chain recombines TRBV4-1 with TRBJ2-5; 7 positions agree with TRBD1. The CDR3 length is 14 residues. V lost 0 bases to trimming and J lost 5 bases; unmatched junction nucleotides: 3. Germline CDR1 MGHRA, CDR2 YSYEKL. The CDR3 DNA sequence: TGCGCCAGCAGCCAAGAGGCCAGGGGGGAGACCCAGTACTTC. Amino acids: CASSQEARGETQYF.